These T cell receptor beta chains were read from a single sample in a study of cytomegalovirus exposure and HLA in healthy donors. The repertoire was sequenced with immunoSEQ multiplex PCR; TCRdb's copy has only in-frame clones and lacks some. The sample yields about 150,000 clones, about 80% seen once. Sample: PBMCs. These receptor sequences come from a woman in her thirties or forties in good health and CMV-seronegative. The CDR3 runs from the conserved cysteine through the conserved F or W. A D gene is named only where the DNA matches it firmly. Clone sizes are given selectively: once, few, many, or a class where the clone is expanded.

-,-,TRBJ1-4,TRBV5-1,TGCGCCAGCAGCTTGGGGCAGCCCCCGGGGGTGAGGGAAAAACTGTTTTTT,CASSLGQPPGVREKLFF
few,-,TRBJ2-1,TRBV10-2,TGCGCCAGCCTTACAGGGATCAATGAGCAGTTCTTC,CASLTGINEQFF
-,-,TRBJ1-2,TRBV27,TGTGCCAGCCGCTATCGGGCTACAGGATATGGCTACACCTTC,CASRYRATGYGYTF
-,TRBD1,TRBJ2-2,TRBV11-3,TGTGCCAGCAGCTCTACCTGGGGGGAACAGGGGGCCAACACCGGGGAGCTGTTTTTT,CASSSTWGEQGANTGELFF
-,-,TRBJ1-1,TRBV10-3,TGTGCCATCCGGGACGGGGGGCTGGGTTCATGGGCTGAAGCTTTCTTT,CAIRDGGLGSWAEAFF
-,TRBD1,TRBJ1-2,TRBV5-1,TGCGCCAGCAGCCTAGACTCCGGGACAGGGGGCCCCCCGGGCTATGGCTACACCTTC,CASSLDSGTGGPPGYGYTF
-,TRBD1,TRBJ1-3,TRBV7-6,TGTGCCAGCAGCCGTATCAGTGGGGGACAGGGTTCCGGAAACACCATATATTTT,CASSRISGGQGSGNTIYF
-,TRBD2,TRBJ2-1,TRBV27,TGTGCCAGCAGCCGGGGGACTAGCGGCGAAAATGAGCAGTTCTTC,CASSRGTSGENEQFF
-,-,TRBJ1-5,TRBV5-4,TGTGCCAGCAGCTTGGACAGTCAGCCCCAGCATTTT,CASSLDSQPQHF
-,-,TRBJ1-1,TRBV5-4,TGTGCCAGCAGCTCCAAGACGGATCGGGGTACTGAAGCTTTCTTT,CASSSKTDRGTEAFF
-,-,TRBJ2-3,TRBV5-8,TGTGCCAGCAGTTTAATACTAGCCGGTCCTTACACAGATGCGCAGTATTTT,CASSLILAGPYTDAQYF
-,TRBD1,TRBJ1-5,TRBV28,TGTGCCAGCAGGAGACAGGGAGAGGGAGCGAGCCAGCCCCAGCATTTT,CASRRQGEGASQPQHF
-,-,TRBJ2-1,TRBV5-6,TGTGCCAGCAGCTTGGACTGGAATGAGCAGTTCTTC,CASSLDWNEQFF
-,-,TRBJ1-2,TRBV6-1,TGTGCCAGCAGGGGACTAGACGCGTCCTATGGCTACACCTTC,CASRGLDASYGYTF
few,TRBD2,TRBJ2-1,TRBV5-1,TGCGCCAGCAGCTTGGGACTAGCGGCCTCAAGTGAGCAGTTCTTC,CASSLGLAASSEQFF
few,TRBD2,TRBJ2-5,TRBV30,TGTGCCTGGAACGAAGGACTAGCGGTGTACCAAGAGACCCAGTACTTC,CAWNEGLAVYQETQYF
-,-,TRBJ1-2,TRBV30,TGTGCCTGGAGTGTAGTGGGGGGGGCGCGCTACACCTTC,CAWSVVGGARYTF
-,TRBD2,TRBJ2-2,TRBV6-5,TGTGCCAGCAGTTACATTGGCGGGAGACCGCCCGGGGAGCTGTTTTTT,CASSYIGGRPPGELFF
-,-,TRBJ2-1,TRBV11-3,TGTGCCAGCAGCCTCAGCATCAGAGCGGAGAGCTCCTACAATGAGCAGTTCTTC,CASSLSIRAESSYNEQFF
-,TRBD2,TRBJ2-1,TRBV7-9,TGTGCCAGCAGCCTGGGACTAGCGGGGGGGGATAGCTCCTACAATGAGCAGTTCTTC,CASSLGLAGGDSSYNEQFF
-,-,TRBJ2-6,TRBV7-2,TGTGCCAGCAGTCCTGACGGGGGCTCTGGGGCCAACGTCCTGACTTTC,CASSPDGGSGANVLTF
-,TRBD1,TRBJ2-5,TRBV30,TGTGCCTGGAGTGGGACAGGGGGCCAAGAGACCCAGTACTTC,CAWSGTGGQETQYF
-,-,TRBJ1-1,TRBV7-9,TGTGCCAGCAGCCTCAGGGAGAACACTGAAGCTTTCTTT,CASSLRENTEAFF
few,-,TRBJ1-2,TRBV6-1,TGTGCCAGCAGTGACCCTCAGGGAATAGATGGCTACACCTTC,CASSDPQGIDGYTF
-,TRBD2,TRBJ2-7,TRBV30,TGTGCCTGGAGTGTACGACTAGCGGAGTCCTACGAGCAGTACTTC,CAWSVRLAESYEQYF
-,TRBD1,TRBJ2-3,TRBV7-9,TGTGCCAGCAGCGCTGACAGGGCAGATACGCAGTATTTT,CASSADRADTQYF
-,TRBD2,TRBJ2-5,TRBV5-1,TGCGCCAGCAGGGTCCCTAGCGGGCGAGAGACCCAGTACTTC,CASRVPSGRETQYF
-,TRBD2,TRBJ2-2,TRBV7-7,TGTGCTAGCAGCTTCGGACTAGCGGCCGGGGAGCTGTTTTTT,CASSFGLAAGELFF
-,TRBD2,TRBJ2-1,TRBV27,TGTGCCAGCAGTTTAGGTAGCGGGGGGCACAATGAGCAGTTCTTC,CASSLGSGGHNEQFF
-,-,TRBJ1-1,TRBV27,TGTGCCAGCAGTTTCAGACAGACGAACACTGAAGCTTTCTTT,CASSFRQTNTEAFF
-,-,TRBJ2-1,TRBV10-3,TGTGCCTCCAGGGAGGGGGATGAGCAGTTCTTC,CASREGDEQFF
-,TRBD2,TRBJ2-3,TRBV7-8,TGTGCCAGCAGCTTACTAGCGGGAGTTAAGGCAGATACGCAGTATTTT,CASSLLAGVKADTQYF
-,TRBD1,TRBJ1-1,TRBV11-2,TGTGCCAGCAGCTCCCAGGGGGAGAAGGCTTTCTTT,CASSSQGEKAFF
-,-,TRBJ1-2,TRBV6-6,TGTGCCAGCAGGGTGGGACAATCTAACTATGGCTACACCTTC,CASRVGQSNYGYTF
-,TRBD2,TRBJ2-1,TRBV7-8,TGTGCCAGCAGGCGTACGCGGATATCGCGGGAGTTCCGAGGGTACAATGAGCAGTTCTTC,CASRRTRISREFRGYNEQFF
-,TRBD2,TRBJ2-1,TRBV2,TGTGCCAGCAGTTCCTACCCTAGCGGGGGGGCAAATGAGCAGTTCTTC,CASSSYPSGGANEQFF
-,-,TRBJ1-1,TRBV28,TGTGCCAGCAGTTCTCCCGCGGGGGCGGACACTGAAGCTTTCTTT,CASSSPAGADTEAFF
once,TRBD1,TRBJ1-1,TRBV6-6,TGTGCCAGCAGTTTTCCAGGGACAGGGGTTGACACTGAAGCTTTCTTT,CASSFPGTGVDTEAFF
-,-,TRBJ1-1,TRBV30,TGTGCCTGGAGTGTAACGGGTCTGAACACTGAAGCTTTCTTT,CAWSVTGLNTEAFF
once,TRBD1,TRBJ2-7,TRBV10-3,TGTGCCATCAGCCGGGACAGTCTACGTGAGCAGTACTTC,CAISRDSLREQYF
-,-,TRBJ2-5,TRBV27,TGTGCCAGTGGGCCAGGCGGGGAGGCCCAGTACTTC,CASGPGGEAQYF